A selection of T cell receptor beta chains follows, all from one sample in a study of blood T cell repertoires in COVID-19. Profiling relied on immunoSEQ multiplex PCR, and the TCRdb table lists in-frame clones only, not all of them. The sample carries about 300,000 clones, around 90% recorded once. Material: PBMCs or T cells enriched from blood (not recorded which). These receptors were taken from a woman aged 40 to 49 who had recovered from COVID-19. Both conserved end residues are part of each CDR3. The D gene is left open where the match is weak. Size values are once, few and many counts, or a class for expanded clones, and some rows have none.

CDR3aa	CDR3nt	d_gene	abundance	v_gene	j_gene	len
CASSIRFEAFF	TGTGCCAGTAGTATACGGTTTGAAGCTTTCTTT	-	-	TRBV19	TRBJ1-1	11
CASGYRPGETQYF	TGTGCTAGTGGTTACCGGCCGGGGGAGACCCAGTACTTC	-	-	TRBV12-5	TRBJ2-5	13
CASTQGDRGRWAEAFF	TGTGCCAGCACCCAGGGGGACAGGGGGCGTTGGGCTGAAGCTTTCTTT	TRBD1	-	TRBV3-1/TRBV3-2	TRBJ1-1	16
CASSQGLSSGGPRNTDTQYF	TGCGCCAGCAGCCAGGGACTCTCTAGCGGGGGGCCCAGGAACACAGATACGCAGTATTTT	TRBD2	-	TRBV4-1	TRBJ2-3	20
CASSIQSGSETQYF	TGTGCCAGCAGTATACAGAGCGGGTCAGAGACCCAGTACTTC	-	once	TRBV2	TRBJ2-5	14
CASSSLGQVPSYEQYF	TGTGCCAGTAGTTCATTGGGACAGGTGCCCTCCTACGAGCAGTACTTC	TRBD1	-	TRBV19	TRBJ2-7	16
CARKTRTRRYEQYF	TGTGCCAGAAAGACTAGGACTCGCCGCTACGAGCAGTACTTC	-	-	TRBV6-5	TRBJ2-7	14
CASRLAGTVTDTQYF	TGCGCCAGCAGGCTAGCGGGAACGGTCACAGATACGCAGTATTTT	TRBD2	-	TRBV23-1	TRBJ2-3	15
CASSLSTSGVDNEQFF	TGTGCCAGCAGTTTATCGACTAGCGGGGTGGACAATGAGCAGTTCTTC	TRBD2	once	TRBV27	TRBJ2-1	16
CASKRTGIYQPQHF	TGTGCCAGTAAGCGGACAGGGATCTATCAGCCCCAGCATTTT	TRBD1	-	TRBV19	TRBJ1-5	14
CASSLRSGVGEKLFF	TGTGCCAGCAGTTTAAGATCAGGGGTTGGTGAAAAACTGTTTTTT	-	-	TRBV27	TRBJ1-4	15
CASSLGPHYGYTF	TGTGCCAGCAGTTTGGGGCCGCACTATGGCTACACCTTC	-	-	TRBV12-3/TRBV12-4	TRBJ1-2	13
CASSPSLQETQYF	TGTGCCAGCAGCCCCTCCCTCCAAGAGACCCAGTACTTC	-	many	TRBV4-2	TRBJ2-5	13
CASSRQDRNYGYTF	TGTGCCAGCAGTCGACAGGATAGGAACTATGGCTACACCTTC	-	-	TRBV9	TRBJ1-2	14
CASSLATSGGGTDTQYF	TGCGCCAGCAGCTTGGCGACTAGCGGGGGAGGCACAGATACGCAGTATTTT	TRBD2	-	TRBV5-1	TRBJ2-3	17
CASSARQGYNSPLHF	TGTGCCAGCAGCGCCAGACAAGGCTATAATTCACCCCTCCACTTT	-	few	TRBV14	TRBJ1-6	15
CASSVAGINNEQFF	TGTGCCAGCAGCGTAGCGGGGATCAACAATGAGCAGTTCTTC	-	-	TRBV9	TRBJ2-1	14